The 29 T cell receptor beta chains presented below share a single source sample, sequenced in a study of CD8+ T cells in alopecia areata. Sequencing relied on a cDNA template that was reverse transcribed from extracted RNA. Here immunoSEQ multiplex PCR was the method, and the copy in TCRdb shows in-frame clones only, minus some. The table has about 180,000 clones, about 55% seen once. Treatment indicated: oral pan-JAK inhibitor, 5-10 mg twice daily. The sample in question was CD8+ T cells sorted from blood, obtained at week 24, from a patient treated with tofacitinib. Receptors originate from a human donor with alopecia areata.

The chain uses TRBV10-3 and TRBJ2-7; TRBD1 aligns across 8 bases. Germline assignment: CDR1 ENHRY and CDR2 SYGVKD. The trim removed 2 bases at V and 4 bases at J, leaving 4 bases unmatched. The CDR3 is made up of 14 amino acids. CDR3 residues: CAISEPQGAYEQYF. The CDR3, as DNA: TGTGCCATCAGTGAGCCTCAGGGGGCTTACGAGCAGTACTTC.

This clone appeared a few times. The J gene is TRBJ2-3, the V gene TRBV29-1; 7 positions agree with TRBD1. V shed 0 bases and J 4 bases; nucleotides not matched to a gene: 16. The V gene's germline CDR1 is SQVTM and CDR2 ANQGSEA. The CDR3 runs 18 residues. The CDR3 coding sequence is TGCAGCGTTGAAGATATGGGACAGAAAACAATTTATGCAGATACGCAGTATTTT. This sequence encodes CSVEDMGQKTIYADTQYF.

The rearrangement uses TRBV7-2 and TRBJ1-1; TRBD1 is a possible D gene (5 bases). Trimming left V 3 bases short and J 9 bases short, with 11 bases between. This CDR3 comprises 12 residues. The germline V gene encodes CDR1 SGHTA and CDR2 FQGNSA. DNA for the CDR3: TGTGCCAGCAGCTTGGTCCAGGGACAAGCTTTCTTT. As protein: CASSLVQGQAFF. Combining the CDR3 with reference TRBV7-2 and TRBJ1-1 gives the whole variable domain GAGVSQSPSNKVTEKGKDVELRCDPISGHTALYWYRQSLGQGLEFLIYFQGNSAPDKSGLPSDRFSAERTGGSVSTLTIQRTQQEDSAVYLCASSLVQGQAFFGQGTRLTVV.

The V and J genes are TRBV19 and TRBJ1-5, with 8 bases matching TRBD1. CDR1 LNHDA and CDR2 SQIVND come from the germline V gene (reference sequence). The V segment lost 4 bases and the J segment 5 bases; nucleotides outside the gene matches: 7. CDR3 length: 15 amino acids. DNA of the CDR3: TGTGCCAGTAGTAGGTGGACAGGGCTACATCAGCCCCAGCATTTT. This gives the protein CASSRWTGLHQPQHF.

This clone was observed a single time. The chain carries TRBV4-1 and TRBJ2-7, with no clear D. The V end was cut by 0 bases, the J end by 4 bases, with 7 bases between. The CDR3 runs to 13 residues. The germline V gene has CDR1 MGHRA and CDR2 YSYEKL. This CDR3 reads CASSQDAYYEQYF. CDR3 nucleotides: TGCGCCAGCAGCCAAGATGCCTATTACGAGCAGTACTTC.

The rearrangement links TRBV19 to TRBJ1-4, with 7 bases aligning to TRBD1. The junction had 7 bases not matched to a gene; V was cut back by 4 bases and J by 8 bases. Germline V gene data show CDR1 as LNHDA and CDR2 as SQIVND (reference sequence). This CDR3 region has 14 residues. The CDR3 loop reads CASSTDRYAEKLFF. In DNA form, the CDR3 reads TGTGCCAGTAGTACGGACAGGTATGCCGAAAAACTGTTTTTT.

Regarding this clone: This same CDR3 is encoded by further DNA sequences in the sample. This chain uses TRBV7-9 with TRBJ2-2; D ambiguous. Germline assignment: CDR1 SEHNR and CDR2 FQNEAQ (reference sequence). This CDR3 spans 12 amino acids. V lost 3 bases and J lost 4, with 3 bases in between. The CDR3 here is CASSLGTGELFF. In DNA form, the CDR3 reads TGTGCCAGCAGCTTGGGCACCGGGGAGCTGTTTTTT.

The J gene is TRBJ1-1, the V gene TRBV27; D uncertain. In germline, CDR1 is MNHEY, CDR2 SMNVEV (reference sequence). CDR3 length: 14 residues. Trimming removed 3 bases from V and 2 bases from J, with 10 bases in between. The chain's CDR3 is CASSFTDTNTEAFF. In nucleotides, the CDR3 is TGTGCCAGCAGTTTTACAGATACAAACACTGAAGCTTTCTTT.

The rearrangement uses TRBV5-1 and TRBJ1-1, with 8 nucleotides matching TRBD1. CDR3 length: 14 residues. V lost 1 base, J lost 1 base, and 0 bases stayed unmatched. Per the germline V gene, CDR1 is SGHRS and CDR2 is YFSETQ. In DNA, the CDR3 is TGCGCCAGCAGCTTGACAGGGGGGAACACTGAAGCTTTCTTT. Its translation: CASSLTGGNTEAFF. The full variable domain, its missing parts supplied by reference TRBV5-1 and TRBJ1-1, is KAGVTQTPRYLIKTRGQQVTLSCSPISGHRSVSWYQQTPGQGLQFLFEYFSETQRNKGNFPGRFSGRQFSNSRSEMNVSTLELGDSALYLCASSLTGGNTEAFFGQGTRLTVV.

This rearrangement joins TRBV11-2 to TRBJ1-1; D not certain. The V end lost 1 base, the J end lost 1 base, and 4 bases lay between the germline ends. The CDR3 covers 13 residues. Germline V gene sequence: CDR1 SGHAT, CDR2 FQNNGV. The CDR3 reads CASSLGGNTEAFF. CDR3 sequence (DNA): TGTGCCAGCAGCTTAGGGGGGAACACTGAAGCTTTCTTT.

Worth noting for this clone: A much larger clone sits a single nucleotide away, making a read error possible. Other DNA sequences within the sample encode an identical CDR3. J is TRBJ2-2 and V is TRBV5-6, with unresolved D. The CDR3 has 12 residues. Between the trimmed V and J ends, which lost 2 bases and 5 bases, there was a span of 4 bases. The germline CDR1 and CDR2 sequences are SGHDT and YYEEEE. DNA for the CDR3: TGTGCCAGCAGCTTCGGGACCGGGGAGCTGTTTTTT. Translated, it gives CASSFGTGELFF.

V and J are TRBV5-6 and TRBJ2-2; D unresolved. CDR3 length: 19 amino acids. Germline assignment: CDR1 SGHDT and CDR2 YYEEEE. V was trimmed by 1 base and J by 4 bases, leaving 23 bases between them. The CDR3: CASSLFETNLGIFTGELFF. The CDR3, as DNA: TGTGCCAGCAGCTTGTTCGAGACAAACCTGGGGATTTTCACCGGGGAGCTGTTTTTT.

The chain links TRBV15 to TRBJ2-3; 8 bases fit TRBD2. Germline loops: CDR1 LNHNV, CDR2 YYDKDF (reference sequence). The CDR3 contains 16 residues. Unmatched junction bases numbered 7, after V lost 3 bases and J lost 2 bases. The CDR3 region has the DNA TGTGCCACCAGCAGCACGAGCGGGGGACACACAGATACGCAGTATTTT. Amino acids: CATSSTSGGHTDTQYF.

This chain joins TRBV6-5 and TRBJ1-1, with 9 bases that match TRBD1. CDR1 is MNHEY and CDR2 is SVGAGI in the germline V gene. The CDR3 totals 14 residues. V gave up 6 bases and J gave up 7 bases; unmatched junction bases: 9. In DNA, the CDR3 is TGTGCCAGCAGCACTCTAGGGGGACAGGGTGAAGCTTTCTTT. Its translation is CASSTLGGQGEAFF.

The V call is TRBV27, the J call TRBJ2-3; D is ambiguous. This CDR3 has 15 amino acids. Germline V gives CDR1 MNHEY, CDR2 SMNVEV (reference sequence). Trimming cost V 1 base and J 6 bases, with 14 bases left between them. CDR3 loop: CASSLWAGVSDTQYF. CDR3 bases: TGTGCCAGCAGTTTATGGGCAGGAGTTTCGGATACGCAGTATTTT.

For the CDR3, the DNA is TGTGCCAGCAGCTTAGCTATGGGGGACAGTAACTATGGCTACACCTTC. Translating it yields CASSLAMGDSNYGYTF. The gene calls are TRBV11-2 and TRBJ1-2, with TRBD1 identical over 7 bases. Germline CDR1 SGHAT, CDR2 FQNNGV. The junction had 6 bases not matched to a gene; V was cut back by 1 base and J by 1 base. The CDR3 sequence is 16 residues long.

The V and J genes are TRBV5-6 and TRBJ2-1, with D perhaps matching TRBD1 or TRBD2 (6 bases each). Trimming left V 0 bases short and J 4 bases short, with 14 bases between. The germline V gene encodes CDR1 SGHDT and CDR2 YYEEEE. This CDR3 has 16 residues. The CDR3 sequence is CASSLVSGAQYNEQFF. The CDR3 DNA reads as TGTGCCAGCAGCTTGGTTTCGGGGGCCCAATACAATGAGCAGTTCTTC. Using reference TRBV5-6 and TRBJ2-1 for the parts outside the CDR3, the full variable domain is DAGVTQSPTHLIKTRGQQVTLRCSPKSGHDTVSWYQQALGQGPQFIFQYYEEEERQRGNFPDRFSGHQFPNYSSELNVNALLLGDSALYLCASSLVSGAQYNEQFFGPGTRLTVL.

The rearrangement links TRBV30 to TRBJ1-2, with 7 bases lining up with TRBD1. J was trimmed by 1 base and V by 6 bases; bases with no gene match: 8. CDR1 is GTSNPN and CDR2 is SVGIG in the germline V gene (reference sequence). This CDR3 comprises 14 residues. Here the CDR3 reads CACYGTVDNYGYTF. The CDR3 DNA reads as TGTGCCTGTTACGGGACAGTAGATAACTATGGCTACACCTTC.

The chain is built from TRBV6-5 and TRBJ1-2, with TRBD1 as a possible D gene (5 bases). The germline V gene has CDR1 MNHEY and CDR2 SVGAGI. This CDR3 region has 14 residues. V was pared by 0 bases and J by 3 bases, with 8 bases between. The CDR3 is CASSYSEGHYGYTF. For the CDR3, the DNA is TGTGCCAGCAGTTACTCTGAGGGGCACTATGGCTACACCTTC.

V gene TRBV14 combines with J gene TRBJ2-6, with a tentative D call TRBD1 (5 bases). Trimming removed 7 bases from V and 3 bases from J, with 7 bases in between. The CDR3 consists of 13 residues. Germline assignment: CDR1 SGHDN and CDR2 FVKESK. CDR3 sequence (DNA): TGTGCCAGCACAGGGTTTGGGGCCAACGTCCTGACTTTC. Residues: CASTGFGANVLTF. Full variable domain (rest looked up from reference TRBV14 and TRBJ2-6): EAGVTQFPSHSVIEKGQTVTLRCDPISGHDNLYWYRRVMGKEIKFLLHFVKESKQDESGMPNNRFLAERTGGTYSTLKVQPAELEDSGVYFCASTGFGANVLTFGAGSRLTVL.

This clone has only a few counts. The CDR3 spells CSVIGQDNYGYTF. For the CDR3, the DNA is TGCAGCGTTATAGGACAGGATAACTATGGCTACACCTTC. This chain connects TRBV29-1 to TRBJ1-2; 7 bases match TRBD1. The trim removed 5 bases at V and 1 base at J, leaving 4 bases unmatched. The CDR3 is 13 amino acids. Germline V gives CDR1 SQVTM, CDR2 ANQGSEA.

The chain links TRBV14 to TRBJ2-4; D remains unclear. The germline gives CDR1 SGHDN, CDR2 FVKESK. CDR3 length: 15 amino acids. With 2 bases removed from V and 0 bases from J, the gap between germline ends came to 8 bases. The CDR3 DNA sequence: TGTGCCAGCAGCCAAAGCGCAGGAGCCAAAAACATTCAGTACTTC. The encoded protein is CASSQSAGAKNIQYF. Using reference TRBV14 and TRBJ2-4 for the parts outside the CDR3, the full variable domain is EAGVTQFPSHSVIEKGQTVTLRCDPISGHDNLYWYRRVMGKEIKFLLHFVKESKQDESGMPNNRFLAERTGGTYSTLKVQPAELEDSGVYFCASSQSAGAKNIQYFGAGTRLSVL.

V usage is TRBV15 and J usage is TRBJ1-1, with D possibly TRBD1 on 5 matching bases. CDR1 and CDR2 (germline): LNHNV, YYDKDF (reference sequence). Between the trimmed V and J ends, which lost 6 bases and 4 bases, there was a span of 12 bases. The CDR3 consists of 13 residues. The CDR3 here is CATSPGPATEAFF. The CDR3 DNA follows: TGTGCCACCAGTCCGGGGCCGGCCACTGAAGCTTTCTTT.

The V call is TRBV27, the J call TRBJ2-3; no clear D gene. Germline V CDR1 and CDR2: MNHEY, SMNVEV (reference sequence). The CDR3 contains 14 residues. Trimming removed 6 bases at V and 5 bases at J, with 15 bases between. The DNA of the CDR3 is TGTGCCAGCAGACCAGAAGTTGCGCAAGATACGCAGTATTTT. Translation gives CASRPEVAQDTQYF.

This clone has just a few counts. The chain employs TRBV30 and TRBJ2-3, with TRBD2 identical over 9 bases. CDR1 is GTSNPN, CDR2 SVGIG, per germline (reference sequence). The CDR3 totals 13 residues. V trimming: 4 bases; J trimming: 2 bases; junction bases outside the gene matches: 1. The DNA for the CDR3 is TGTGCCTGGACTAGCGGGGACACAGATACGCAGTATTTT. Its protein product is CAWTSGDTDTQYF. The full variable domain, completed using reference TRBV30 and TRBJ2-3, is SQTIHQWPATLVQPVGSPLSLECTVEGTSNPNLYWYRQAAGRGLQLLFYSVGIGQISSEVPQNLSASRPQDRQFILSSKKLLLSDSGFYLCAWTSGDTDTQYFGPGTRLTVL.

The chain links TRBV19 to TRBJ2-3; D is perhaps TRBD1 or TRBD2 (5 bases each). The germline V gene has CDR1 LNHDA and CDR2 SQIVND (reference sequence). Trimming took off 9 bases at V and 4 bases at J, with 14 bases between the two ends. The CDR3 sequence is 13 residues long. The CDR3 reads CASANTGPDTQYF. The CDR3 region has the DNA TGTGCCAGCGCTAACACGGGGCCAGATACGCAGTATTTT.

J is TRBJ2-7 and V is TRBV4-3; TRBD1 or TRBD2 may be the D gene (6 bases each). The germline V gene has CDR1 LGHNA and CDR2 YSLEER. The CDR3 runs to 15 residues. The germline V and J ends were trimmed by 0 bases and 5 bases, with 14 bases remaining between them. For the CDR3, the DNA is TGCGCCAGCAGCCAAGATCGCACGGGGGCCCACGAGCAGTACTTC. Its protein product is CASSQDRTGAHEQYF.

As regards this clone: Other DNA sequences from this sample encode an identical CDR3 as well. CDR3 amino acids: CAWSVRGDEQFF. The CDR3, as DNA: TGTGCCTGGAGTGTACGTGGTGATGAGCAGTTCTTC. The genes are TRBV30 and TRBJ2-1; no clear D. CDR1 GTSNPN and CDR2 SVGIG come from the germline V gene (reference sequence). This CDR3 has 12 residues. Trimming took 0 bases from V and 8 from J, leaving 8 bases between them. The full variable domain, completed using reference TRBV30 and TRBJ2-1, is SQTIHQWPATLVQPVGSPLSLECTVEGTSNPNLYWYRQAAGRGLQLLFYSVGIGQISSEVPQNLSASRPQDRQFILSSKKLLLSDSGFYLCAWSVRGDEQFFGPGTRLTVL.

The chain uses TRBV7-6 and TRBJ2-7; TRBD2 matches 11 bases. Per the germline V gene, CDR1 is SGHVS and CDR2 is FNYEAQ. The CDR3 is 19 residues long. Trimming at V came to 1 base and at J to 6 bases, leaving 17 bases not matched to a gene. Here the CDR3 reads CASSLEPQQPGLAEGEQYF. The CDR3 nucleotides read TGTGCCAGCAGCTTAGAGCCCCAGCAACCGGGACTAGCGGAAGGCGAGCAGTACTTC.